These 17 T cell receptor beta chains originate from one sample sequenced in a study of response to subunit inactivated influenza vaccine. TCRdb processed the RT-PCR reads anew with MiXCR; each CDR3 protein has one entry. Of 600,000 to 850,000 distinct CDR3 sequences listed, 14% are singletons. The specimen was PBMCs from blood, collected 14 to 15 days before vaccination. The receptors derive from a man in his fifties or sixties who received an inactivated influenza vaccine.

Many counts were recorded for this clonotype. This sequence joins TRBV24-1 and TRBJ1-2; 8 bases are shared with TRBD1. The germline CDR1 and CDR2 sequences are KGHDR and SFDVKD. This CDR3 contains 13 residues. V shed 6 bases, J shed 3 bases, and the junction held 2 bases outside the gene matches. The CDR3, as DNA: TGTGCCACCAGTACGGGACAGGACTATGGCTACACCTTC. Amino acids: CATSTGQDYGYTF.

The table lists this clonotype with many counts. The chain carries TRBV7-2 and TRBJ2-5; 9 bases fit TRBD2. This CDR3 contains 16 residues. The germline V gene encodes CDR1 SGHTA and CDR2 FQGNSA. Trimming cost V 1 base and J 5 bases; bases outside gene matches: 8. This chain's CDR3 is CASSLVSRAGGETQYF. CDR3 in DNA: TGTGCCAGCAGCTTAGTCAGTCGAGCGGGAGGCGAGACCCAGTACTTC.

This clonotype was seen repeatedly, ten times or more. The genes are TRBV5-1 and TRBJ2-1; D is possibly TRBD1 or TRBD2 (6 bases each). The V and J ends lost 0 bases and 8 bases respectively, with 15 bases between them. The germline CDR1 and CDR2 sequences are SGHRS and YFSETQ. CDR3 length equals 15 residues. The CDR3 DNA reads as TGCGCCAGCAGCTTGGGGGGGGCCAACGGATATGAGCAGTTCTTC. Protein product: CASSLGGANGYEQFF.

The table lists this clonotype with a few counts. The chain combines TRBV7-8 with TRBJ2-7, with 10 nucleotides matching TRBD2. Germline V gene data show CDR1 as SGHVS and CDR2 as FQNEAQ. The CDR3 is 15 amino acids. V lost 4 bases and J lost 2; bases outside the gene matches: 5. CDR3 sequence (DNA): TGTGCCAGCAGCTCGACTAGCGGGTCTCCCTACGAGCAGTACTTC. It translates to CASSSTSGSPYEQYF.

This clonotype was seen a handful of times. The chain has TRBV6-1 and TRBJ1-1; the D is unclear. Trimming cost V 0 bases and J 5 bases, with 16 bases left between them. The CDR3 contains 16 residues. Per the germline V gene, CDR1 is MNHNS and CDR2 is SASEGT. CDR3 sequence: CASSEALRRKGTEAFF. The CDR3 DNA reads as TGTGCCAGCAGTGAAGCCCTCAGAAGGAAGGGAACTGAAGCTTTCTTT.

There are a few counts of this clonotype. This chain links TRBV6-5 with TRBJ2-5, with 7 bases lining up with TRBD2. V dropped 2 bases and J dropped 4; count of bases not matched to a gene: 16. This CDR3 is built from 18 residues. Germline CDR1 reads MNHEY; CDR2 reads SVGAGI. For the CDR3, the DNA is TGTGCCAGCAGTTACGAGGGAGGCGGGAGTACGGGCGGAGAGACCCAGTACTTC. It yields the protein CASSYEGGGSTGGETQYF.

This clonotype appeared a few times. The CDR3 region has the DNA TGCAGTGCTAGAGGGGATGGGGCTCAGCCCCAGCATTTT. It is translated as CSARGDGAQPQHF. This chain joins TRBV20-1 and TRBJ1-5; TRBD1 is a possible D gene (5 bases). Germline CDR1 DFQATT, CDR2 SNEGSKA (reference sequence). This CDR3 comprises 13 residues. The V end was cut by 1 base, the J end by 6 bases, with 10 bases between.

This clonotype was seen a few times. This chain uses TRBV6-2 or TRBV6-3 with TRBJ2-7; the D call may be TRBD1 or TRBD2 (5 bases each). The CDR3 covers 13 residues. Germline lookup yields CDR1 MNHEY and CDR2 SVGEGT. V lost 2 bases and J 7 bases, leaving 12 bases between the germline ends. The CDR3, as DNA: TGTGCCAGCAGTTACCCCGGGGCAAGGGAGCAGTACTTC. Protein sequence: CASSYPGAREQYF.

CDR3 sequence (DNA): TGCGCCAGCAGCCAAGACAAAGTTTATAGCAATCAGCCCCAGCATTTT. Its protein product is CASSQDKVYSNQPQHF. The chain joins TRBV4-1 to TRBJ1-5; the D is unclear. V lost 0 bases to trimming and J lost 0 bases, with 9 bases between them. Germline V gene sequence: CDR1 MGHRA, CDR2 YSYEKL. This CDR3 region has 16 residues.

This clonotype was seen only a few times. This sequence joins TRBV7-2 and TRBJ2-7; weak D call: TRBD1 (6 bases). V gave up 5 bases and J gave up 1 base, with 18 bases separating them. The CDR3 covers 16 residues. Germline assignment: CDR1 SGHTA and CDR2 FQGNSA. The CDR3 DNA sequence: TGTGCCAGCAGCGTACAGGGTTCCGGGGTATCCTACGAGCAGTACTTC. Amino acids: CASSVQGSGVSYEQYF.

The table lists this clonotype with a few counts. The chain couples TRBV15 to TRBJ2-2; TRBD1 agrees at 7 bases. J gave up 10 bases and V 0 bases, and 11 bases lay outside the gene matches. From germline, CDR1 is LNHNV and CDR2 YYDKDF (reference sequence). This CDR3 is built from 16 residues. The CDR3 DNA is TGTGCCACCAGCAGAGAGCGGATGGCGACAGGGATGGAGCTGTTTTTT. Protein: CATSRERMATGMELFF.

This chain's CDR3 is CASSDRTGVGTGELFF. In nucleotides, the CDR3 is TGTGCCAGCAGCGACCGAACAGGGGTTGGAACCGGGGAGCTGTTTTTT. V and J are TRBV9 and TRBJ2-2; 7 bases agree with TRBD1. Germline lookup yields CDR1 SGDLS and CDR2 YYNGEE. Trimming took 3 bases from V and 5 from J; bases not matched to a gene: 10. The CDR3 contains 16 residues.

V gene TRBV3-1 combines with J gene TRBJ2-7; 11 bases map to TRBD2. V lost 1 base, J lost 4 bases, and 6 bases stayed unmatched. The CDR3 is 16 residues long. The germline V gene has CDR1 LGHDT and CDR2 YNNKEL (reference sequence). CDR3 region: CASSQARLAGRYEQYF. DNA for the CDR3: TGTGCCAGCAGCCAAGCCCGACTAGCGGGAAGGTACGAGCAGTACTTC.

This chain joins TRBV5-1 and TRBJ2-5, with D maybe TRBD2 (6 bases). Germline CDR1 and CDR2: SGHRS and YFSETQ. There are 15 residues in the CDR3. V was trimmed by 3 bases and J by 2 bases, leaving 14 bases between them. The CDR3 sequence is CASSWNPGVQETQYF. In DNA form, the CDR3 reads TGCGCCAGCAGCTGGAACCCGGGAGTACAAGAGACCCAGTACTTC.

The J gene is TRBJ2-3, the V gene TRBV12-5, with a weak D call TRBD2 (5 bases). This CDR3 comprises 13 residues. Trimming stripped 6 bases from V and 4 bases from J, with 11 bases between. Looked up from germline, CDR1 is LGHNT and CDR2 is FRNRAP. CDR3 nucleotides: TGTGCTAGTGGAACGACCGGGGCAGATACGCAGTATTTT. This gives the protein CASGTTGADTQYF.

This clonotype turned up a few times. V is TRBV7-2 and J is TRBJ2-7; unclear D gene. The germline gives CDR1 SGHTA, CDR2 FQGNSA. The CDR3 spans 13 residues. Trimming removed 4 bases from V and 3 bases from J, with 10 bases in between. CDR3 DNA: TGTGCCAGCAGCTCCCAGGTTTACTACGAGCAGTACTTC. Translated, it gives CASSSQVYYEQYF. Using reference TRBV7-2 and TRBJ2-7 for the parts outside the CDR3, the full variable domain is GAGVSQSPSNKVTEKGKDVELRCDPISGHTALYWYRQSLGQGLEFLIYFQGNSAPDKSGLPSDRFSAERTGGSVSTLTIQRTQQEDSAVYLCASSSQVYYEQYFGPGTRLTVT.

The chain recombines TRBV2 with TRBJ2-1; the match to TRBD2 covers 8 bases. Germline V gene lookup returns CDR1 SNHLY and CDR2 FYNNEI. The length of the CDR3 is 12 residues. Trimming at V came to 8 bases and at J to 8 bases, leaving 5 bases not matched to a gene. CDR3 in amino acids: CASSGGGDEQFF. CDR3 nucleotide sequence: TGTGCCAGCTCCGGGGGGGGGGATGAGCAGTTCTTC.